The 9 T cell receptor beta chains presented below share a single source sample, sequenced in a study of technical replicates of blood from a few donors. This table comes from immunoSEQ multiplex PCR, and its TCRdb copy is limited to in-frame clones, with some not included. The table includes some 11,000 clones, around 91% detected once. Specimen: PBMCs. The receptors were sampled from a human donor in good health.

The V call is TRBV7-9, the J call TRBJ1-2; TRBD1 aligns across 7 bases. Unmatched junction bases numbered 6, after V lost 3 bases and J lost 8 bases. Germline CDR1 SEHNR, CDR2 FQNEAQ (reference sequence). This CDR3 has 13 residues. The CDR3 bases are TGTGCCAGCAGCTTGGGACAGACCGTGGGCTACACCTTC. Translated, it gives CASSLGQTVGYTF.

The sample holds one count of this clone. The genes are TRBV11-3 and TRBJ2-7, with D unclear. Germline CDR1 SGHNT, CDR2 YENEEA. V lost 1 base and J 0 bases, leaving 10 bases between the germline ends. CDR3 length: 15 residues. The CDR3 reads CASSLGADPSYEQYF. The CDR3 DNA is TGTGCCAGCAGCTTAGGTGCGGATCCCTCCTACGAGCAGTACTTC. The full variable domain, with the rest looked up from reference TRBV11-3 and TRBJ2-7, is EAGVVQSPRYKIIEKKQPVAFWCNPISGHNTLYWYLQNLGQGPELLIRYENEEAVDDSQLPKDRFSAERLKGVDSTLKIQPAELGDSAVYLCASSLGADPSYEQYFGPGTRLTVT.

The J gene is TRBJ1-5, the V gene TRBV6-5; D might be TRBD1 (5 bases). Germline values: CDR1 MNHEY, CDR2 SVGAGI. V was cut by 6 bases and J by 0 bases, with 12 bases left in between. CDR3 length: 15 amino acids. The CDR3 protein is CASSRRGFSNQPQHF. The CDR3 DNA is TGTGCCAGCAGCCGTAGGGGTTTTAGCAATCAGCCCCAGCATTTT.

The J gene is TRBJ1-5, the V gene TRBV18; TRBD1 might be the D (5 bases). The CDR3 contains 14 residues. Looked up from germline, CDR1 is KGHSH and CDR2 is LQKENI. V was cut by 2 bases and J by 15 bases, with 20 bases left in between. The CDR3 bases are TGTGCCAGCTCACCAACGGGACGGGAGGGATTCTTGCATTTT. This gives the protein CASSPTGREGFLHF.

The chain links TRBV10-3 to TRBJ1-5; the match to TRBD1 covers 8 bases. CDR1 is ENHRY, CDR2 SYGVKD, per germline. Germline trimming cut 4 bases from V and 6 bases from J; bases unmatched to any gene: 5. The CDR3 covers 14 residues. In nucleotides, the CDR3 is TGTGCCATCAGTGGGACAGGGAGCGGTCAGCCCCAGCATTTT. This translates into CAISGTGSGQPQHF.

This rearrangement joins TRBV19 to TRBJ1-5; 9 bases agree with TRBD1. After removal of 5 bases from V and 9 bases from J, the junction contained 14 bases not matched to a gene. The CDR3 is made up of 16 amino acids. In germline, CDR1 is LNHDA, CDR2 SQIVND (reference sequence). The DNA for the CDR3 is TGTGCCAGTAGTCACATCGGTACAGGGGGCTTACGGCCCCAGCATTTT. Amino acids: CASSHIGTGGLRPQHF.

The V call is TRBV5-1, the J call TRBJ2-1; 8 nucleotides agree with TRBD2. With V trimmed by 2 bases and J by 8 bases, 12 bases remained unmatched. This CDR3 has 16 amino acids. The germline gives CDR1 SGHRS, CDR2 YFSETQ. The CDR3 DNA reads as TGCGCCAGCAGCTTTGGGGAAGCGGGAGAAGGCTATGAGCAGTTCTTC. Translation gives CASSFGEAGEGYEQFF.

This rearrangement joins TRBV5-3 to TRBJ1-4; 7 nucleotides line up with TRBD1. TRBV5-3 is placed among ORFs of uncertain function. CDR3 length: 14 amino acids. Unmatched junction bases numbered 10, after V lost 4 bases and J lost 10 bases. This chain's CDR3 is CARSLLGTAGKLFF. Written as DNA, the CDR3 is TGTGCCAGAAGCCTATTAGGGACAGCAGGAAAACTGTTTTTT.

The chain employs TRBV5-1 and TRBJ2-5; TRBD1 matches 8 bases. V was clipped by 4 bases and J by 5 bases; unmatched bases: 10. Germline V gives CDR1 SGHRS, CDR2 YFSETQ. The CDR3 totals 15 residues. CDR3 sequence (DNA): TGCGCCAGCAGCGCCGGGACAGGTAACTTCGAGACCCAGTACTTC. Protein: CASSAGTGNFETQYF.